The rows below give T cell receptor beta chains drawn from one sample of a study of cytomegalovirus exposure and HLA in healthy donors. This table comes from immunoSEQ multiplex PCR, and its TCRdb copy is limited to in-frame clones, with some not included. Of approximately 82,000 clones listed, 85% to 95% are singletons. The sample was PBMCs. The source is a man aged 18 to 29 in good health and CMV-seronegative. CDR3s include the opening cysteine and the closing phenylalanine or tryptophan. Fields, in order: V gene, clone size, J gene, CDR3 length, CDR3 protein. For some rows the clone size is stated as once, few or many, or as a class when expanded; others skip it.

TRBV6-6	.	TRBJ1-4	16	CASSPGRGASGEKLFF
TRBV15	.	TRBJ1-1	16	CATSAGRRLGNTEAFF
TRBV10-2	.	TRBJ1-4	12	CASSEQNEKLFF
TRBV10-2	.	TRBJ1-5	16	CASSGGGSSGNQPQHF
TRBV7-9	.	TRBJ2-7	14	CASSLRETAYEQYF
TRBV29-1	.	TRBJ2-3	12	CSVALSTDTQYF
TRBV6-4	.	TRBJ1-2	13	CANKEGRNYGYTF
TRBV5-1	once	TRBJ1-1	12	CASSFRNTEAFF
TRBV5-4	.	TRBJ1-3	15	CASSSGLDSGNTIYF
TRBV18	.	TRBJ1-1	16	CASSSRNQGASTEAFF
TRBV29-1	.	TRBJ1-1	15	CSVGQGARANTEAFF
TRBV18	.	TRBJ1-4	14	CASSPDRGNEKLFF
TRBV6-1	.	TRBJ1-5	19	CASSEARGTVSRGNQPQHF
TRBV18	.	TRBJ2-6	18	CASSPWISRSSGANVLTF
TRBV7-2	.	TRBJ1-3	15	CASSPVGGSGNTIYF
TRBV27	.	TRBJ2-1	17	CASSVRTSGSSYNEQFF
TRBV5-4	.	TRBJ2-7	15	CASSFRVPLKDEQYF
TRBV6-6	.	TRBJ2-1	13	CAVRGLALDEQFF
TRBV5-8	once	TRBJ1-2	16	CASSLAMRETNYGYTF
TRBV7-9	.	TRBJ1-3	14	CASSLQGSGNTIYF
TRBV7-3	.	TRBJ2-7	14	CASSPRAGHYEQYF
TRBV15	.	TRBJ1-4	15	CATSRDPRETGGEFF
TRBV5-1	once	TRBJ1-1	16	CASSWSRTGPNTEAFF
TRBV14	.	TRBJ2-1	19	CASSPNRRSVDRGHNEQFF
TRBV5-4	.	TRBJ2-3	14	CASSLSGSTDTQYF
TRBV5-1	.	TRBJ1-1	15	CASSSGQIMNTEAFF
TRBV4-1	.	TRBJ2-6	16	CASSQGQGTGANVLTF
TRBV6-5	.	TRBJ1-2	14	CASSRTGGGYGYTF
TRBV5-1	.	TRBJ2-3	15	CASSFVGRAVDTQYF
TRBV4-3	few	TRBJ2-2	15	CASSQELGGTGELFF
TRBV7-9	.	TRBJ1-1	18	CASSSLGQGDVRNTEAFF
TRBV13	.	TRBJ1-4	16	CASSTGGDVALEKLFF
TRBV6-4	.	TRBJ2-6	15	CASADRSSGANVLTF
TRBV5-4	.	TRBJ2-7	14	CASSPRTGLSEQYF
TRBV29-1	.	TRBJ1-2	13	CSDKQGQNYGYTF
TRBV6-5	.	TRBJ2-7	16	CASSYTSGQGSYEQYF
TRBV10-3	.	TRBJ1-2	14	CAISESARDYGYTF
TRBV15	.	TRBJ1-1	14	CATSRGQGRTEAFF
TRBV15	.	TRBJ1-2	16	CATSRDYRDTYYGYTF
TRBV2	.	TRBJ2-5	14	CASSGPGQGATQYF
TRBV11-2	.	TRBJ2-5	18	CASSFGLAGGFGQETQYF
TRBV7-2	many	TRBJ1-2	16	CASRGVATLRNYGYTF
TRBV7-8	.	TRBJ2-3	16	CASSLGLAGDADTQYF
TRBV6-5	.	TRBJ1-6	15	CASSYSDRGDSPLHF
TRBV9	once	TRBJ1-2	14	CASSVDRGTYGYTF
TRBV9	.	TRBJ1-2	16	CASSVDPGRDDYGYTF
TRBV6-4	.	TRBJ2-7	13	CASSDSPGYEQYF
TRBV5-6	.	TRBJ2-7	15	CASSPLGTGTEEQYF
TRBV11-2	.	TRBJ2-2	16	CASSPRGGSHTGELFF
TRBV9	.	TRBJ2-3	18	CASSDSALVLGSTDTQYF
TRBV4-1	.	TRBJ1-4	15	CASSQLGTGHEKLFF
TRBV4-3	.	TRBJ1-4	16	CASSQTGSTTNEKLFF
TRBV2	once	TRBJ2-6	19	CASSEAGTGYFSGANVLTF
TRBV5-5	.	TRBJ2-7	11	CASRATGHQYF